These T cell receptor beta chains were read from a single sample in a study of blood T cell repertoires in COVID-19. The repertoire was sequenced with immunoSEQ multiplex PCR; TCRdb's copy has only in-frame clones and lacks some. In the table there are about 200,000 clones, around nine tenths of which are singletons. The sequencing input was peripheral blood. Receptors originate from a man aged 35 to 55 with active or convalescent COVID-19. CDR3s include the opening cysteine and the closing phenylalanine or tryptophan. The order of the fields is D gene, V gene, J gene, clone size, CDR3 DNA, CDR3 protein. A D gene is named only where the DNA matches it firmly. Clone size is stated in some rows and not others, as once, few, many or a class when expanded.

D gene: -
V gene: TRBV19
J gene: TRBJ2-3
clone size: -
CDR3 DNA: TGTGCCGCCTCGACTACCGGACTGGGCGCAGATACGCAGTATTTT
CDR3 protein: CAASTTGLGADTQYF

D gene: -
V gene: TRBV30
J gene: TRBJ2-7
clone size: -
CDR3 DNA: TGTGCCTGGACGCCCGGCGGGGCAACCCGAGTCGGAGAGCAGTACTTC
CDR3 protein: CAWTPGGATRVGEQYF

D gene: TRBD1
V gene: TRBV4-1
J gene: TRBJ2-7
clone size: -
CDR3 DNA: TGCGCCAGCAGCACCGGGACAGGGAACGAGCAGTACTTC
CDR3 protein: CASSTGTGNEQYF

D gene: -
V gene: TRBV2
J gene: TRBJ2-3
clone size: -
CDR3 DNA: TGTGCCAGCAGTGTTAAGAGGGAGTCGTTAGATACGCAGTATTTT
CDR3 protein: CASSVKRESLDTQYF

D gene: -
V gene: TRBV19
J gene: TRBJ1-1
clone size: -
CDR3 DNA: TGTGCCAGTAGTATAGACTTGAACACTGAAGCTTTCTTT
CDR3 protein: CASSIDLNTEAFF

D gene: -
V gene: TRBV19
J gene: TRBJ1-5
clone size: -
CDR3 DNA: TGTGCCAGTAGTATTTCCGGTGGCAATCAGCCCCAGCATTTT
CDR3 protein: CASSISGGNQPQHF

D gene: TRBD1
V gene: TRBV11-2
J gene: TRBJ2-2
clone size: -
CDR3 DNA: TGTGCCAGCAGCCCAGGGGACAGGAGGACCTACACCGGGGAGCTGTTTTTT
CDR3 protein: CASSPGDRRTYTGELFF

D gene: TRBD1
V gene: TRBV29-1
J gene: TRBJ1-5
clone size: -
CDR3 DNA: TGCAGCGTACAGGGGGCAGGCAATCAGCCCCAGCATTTT
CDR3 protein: CSVQGAGNQPQHF

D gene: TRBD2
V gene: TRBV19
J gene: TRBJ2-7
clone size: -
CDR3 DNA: TGTGCCAGTAGGACTAGCGGCCTCTACGAGCAGTACTTC
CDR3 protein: CASRTSGLYEQYF

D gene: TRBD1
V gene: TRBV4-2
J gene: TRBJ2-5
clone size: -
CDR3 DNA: TGTGCCAGCAGCGGTCGTGGGACAGGAGAGGAGACCCAGTACTTC
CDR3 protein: CASSGRGTGEETQYF

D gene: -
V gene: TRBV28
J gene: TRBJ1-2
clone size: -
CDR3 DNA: TGTGCCAGCAGGAGTAACTATGGCTACACCTTC
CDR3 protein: CASRSNYGYTF

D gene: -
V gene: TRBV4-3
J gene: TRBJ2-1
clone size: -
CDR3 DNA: TGCGCCAGCAGCCAAGAACTACGCAATGAGCAGTTCTTC
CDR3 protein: CASSQELRNEQFF

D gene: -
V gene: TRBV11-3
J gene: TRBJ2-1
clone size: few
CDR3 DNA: TGTGCCAGCAGCTTAGATCTCCGTCTCTCCTCCTACAATGAGCAGTTCTTC
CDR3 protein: CASSLDLRLSSYNEQFF

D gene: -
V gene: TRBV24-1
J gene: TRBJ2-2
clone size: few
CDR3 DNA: TGTGCCACCAGTGGTTACAGGGCCGGGGAGCTGTTTTTT
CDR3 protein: CATSGYRAGELFF

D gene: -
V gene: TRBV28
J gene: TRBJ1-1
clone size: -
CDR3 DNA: TGTGCCAGCAGTTTATCGGTTGAGAACACTGAAGCTTTCTTT
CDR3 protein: CASSLSVENTEAFF

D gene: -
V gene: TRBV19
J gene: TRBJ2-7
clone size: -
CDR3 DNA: TGTGCCAGTAGTGACAGATTAAAGACCTACGAGCAGTACTTC
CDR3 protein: CASSDRLKTYEQYF

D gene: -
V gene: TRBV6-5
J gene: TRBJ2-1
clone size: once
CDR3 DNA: TGTGCCAGCAGTTACGCTAACGGAGGCTCCTACAATGAGCAGTTCTTC
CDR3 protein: CASSYANGGSYNEQFF

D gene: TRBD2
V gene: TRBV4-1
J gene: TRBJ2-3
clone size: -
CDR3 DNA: TGCGCCAGCAGCCCCCTAGCGGGAGGGGACACAGATACGCAGTATTTT
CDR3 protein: CASSPLAGGDTDTQYF

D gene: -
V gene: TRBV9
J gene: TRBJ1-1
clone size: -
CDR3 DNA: TGTGCCAGCAGCGTAGGGCCGGGAATGAACACTGAAGCTTTCTTT
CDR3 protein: CASSVGPGMNTEAFF

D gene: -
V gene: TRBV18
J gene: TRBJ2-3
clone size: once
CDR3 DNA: TGTGCCAGCTCACCCCAGGGTGGAAATACGCAGTATTTT
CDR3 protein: CASSPQGGNTQYF

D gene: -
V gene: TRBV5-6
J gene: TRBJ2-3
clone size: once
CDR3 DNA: TGTGCCAGCAGCGAAACAGGTAGAAACACAGATACGCAGTATTTT
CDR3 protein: CASSETGRNTDTQYF

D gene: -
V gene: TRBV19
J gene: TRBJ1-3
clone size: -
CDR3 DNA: TGTGCCAGTAGTATAGTTCCGGTGGGAAACACCATATATTTT
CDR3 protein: CASSIVPVGNTIYF

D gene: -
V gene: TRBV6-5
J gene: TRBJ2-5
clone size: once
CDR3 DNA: TGTGCCAGCCAACGGGGAGCTCTCTCGGAGACCCAGTACTTC
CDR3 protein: CASQRGALSETQYF

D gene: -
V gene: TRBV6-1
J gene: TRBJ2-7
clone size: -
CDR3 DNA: TGTGCCAGCAGTGAATGGACACGAGGCTCCTACGAGCAGTACTTC
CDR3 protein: CASSEWTRGSYEQYF

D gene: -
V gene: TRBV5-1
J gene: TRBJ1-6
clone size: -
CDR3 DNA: TGCGCCACCAGGCGGACAGCCGACCGATCAAATTCACCCCTCCACTTT
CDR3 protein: CATRRTADRSNSPLHF

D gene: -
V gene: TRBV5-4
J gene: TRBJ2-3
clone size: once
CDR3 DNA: TGTGCCAGCAGCCAGGAAAGAAGGAATACGCAGTATTTT
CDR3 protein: CASSQERRNTQYF

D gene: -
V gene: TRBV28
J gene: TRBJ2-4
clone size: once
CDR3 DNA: TGTGCCAGCAGTTTAGAGGCCAAAAACATTCAGTACTTC
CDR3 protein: CASSLEAKNIQYF

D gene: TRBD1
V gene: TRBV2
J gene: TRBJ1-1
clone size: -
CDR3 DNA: TGTGCCAGACAAAAGACAGGGAGCAACACTGAAGCTTTCTTT
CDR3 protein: CARQKTGSNTEAFF

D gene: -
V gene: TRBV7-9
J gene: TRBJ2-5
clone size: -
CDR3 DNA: TGTGCCAGCAGCCTTGACAGGAGCAGGTACCAAGAGACCCAGTACTTC
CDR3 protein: CASSLDRSRYQETQYF

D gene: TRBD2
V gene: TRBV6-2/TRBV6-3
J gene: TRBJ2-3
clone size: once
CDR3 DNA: TGTGCCAGCAGTTGGAGCGGGGGGGCTATAAGAGATACGCAGTATTTT
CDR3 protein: CASSWSGGAIRDTQYF

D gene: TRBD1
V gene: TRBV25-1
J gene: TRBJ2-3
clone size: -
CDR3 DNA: TGTGCCAGCAGGCGGACAGGGAGCACAGATACGCAGTATTTT
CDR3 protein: CASRRTGSTDTQYF

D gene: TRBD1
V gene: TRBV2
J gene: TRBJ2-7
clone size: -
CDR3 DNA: TGTGCCAGCAGTGAAGTGACAGGGCGCGGCGAGCAGTACTTC
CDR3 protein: CASSEVTGRGEQYF